This T cell receptor beta chain was retrieved from a study of T-cell reconstitution after alpha-beta-depleted transplantation in children. Study-wide findings and caveats: Elevated TCRbeta diversity at day 60 was traced, in some patients, to surviving recipient T cells and thymic progenitors. The study reportedly traced alpha-beta T cells about two months after transplant to several hundred expanded graft clones. A year had passed since transplant, and T-cell counts and diversity by then came mostly from newly produced T cells.

Between the trimmed V and J ends, which lost 0 bases and 3 bases, there was a span of 18 bases. CDR1 is MGHDK, CDR2 SYGVNS, per germline. This CDR3 region has 17 residues. This clonotype has just a few counts. Its antigen remains unidentified. Preparing the TCRbeta library involved the use of unique molecular identifiers. TCRdb called the PCR reads again in MiXCR, with one record for every CDR3 protein. Among a few hundred thousand distinct CDR3 sequences listed, 6% to 10% were seen once. The V call is TRBV25-1, the J call TRBJ2-7; either TRBD1 or TRBD2 may supply D (5 bases each). This receptor was identified in a female patient aged 2-15 years who had a stem cell transplant for Fanconi anemia, so the T cells may come from the graft donor. The input for sequencing was peripheral blood, taken 360 days after TCRalphabeta/CD19-depleted stem cell transplant. CDR3 sequence reads: CASSEYFAEGPLYEQYF. The CDR3 nucleotides are TGTGCCAGCAGTGAATATTTCGCCGAGGGGCCCCTCTACGAGCAGTACTTC.